A single sample is the source of the 14 T cell receptor beta chains below, sequenced in a study of technical replicates of blood from several donors. Data came from immunoSEQ multiplex PCR; TCRdb stores just in-frame clones and leaves some out. This sample has about 74,000 clones, with 95% found just once. The sample taken for sequencing was T cells isolated from PBMCs. The source of these receptors is a human donor in good health.

This chain uses TRBV7-9 with TRBJ2-7, with 10 bases identical to TRBD2. This CDR3 is 15 amino acids long. Germline CDR1 SEHNR, CDR2 FQNEAQ (reference sequence). J gave up 4 bases and V 1 base, and 4 bases lay outside the gene matches. DNA of the CDR3: TGTGCCAGCAGCTTAGGAGCGGGAGGGCCTTACGAGCAGTACTTC. Protein sequence: CASSLGAGGPYEQYF.

The genes are TRBV29-1 and TRBJ2-7; D perhaps matches TRBD2 (5 bases). This CDR3 has 15 residues. Germline V gene data show CDR1 as SQVTM and CDR2 as ANQGSEA. Trimming took off 4 bases at V and 3 bases at J, with 19 bases between the two ends. CDR3 amino acids: CSVVGGSSGGYEQYF. The CDR3 DNA follows: TGCAGCGTTGTTGGCGGGTCTTCCGGAGGCTACGAGCAGTACTTC.

The rearrangement links TRBV5-1 to TRBJ2-6; no definite D call. Germline V lookup: CDR1 SGHRS, CDR2 YFSETQ. Trimming stripped 4 bases from V and 2 bases from J, with 7 bases between. The CDR3 is 14 amino acids. The CDR3 DNA is TGCGCCAGCAGCGTAAATGCTGGGGCCAACGTCCTGACTTTC. Residues: CASSVNAGANVLTF.

Note on this clone: At one of its ends the junction is not consistent with the germline gene, which may arise from a read error. The chain joins TRBV7-7 to TRBJ2-5, with TRBD1 identical over 9 bases. Germline CDR1 reads SSHAT; CDR2 reads FNYEAQ (reference sequence). The CDR3 sequence is 15 residues long. This chain's CDR3 is CASSSAGTGKETQYF. CDR3 DNA: TGTGCTAGCAGCTCCGCCGGGACAGGGAAAGAGACCCAGTACTTC.

The V and J genes are TRBV29-1 and TRBJ2-7; the match to TRBD1 covers 11 bases. The germline gives CDR1 SQVTM, CDR2 ANQGSEA. CDR3 length equals 13 residues. The V and J ends lost 7 bases and 7 bases, in that order; junction bases with no gene match: 9. The CDR3 sequence is CSAGQGAFSEQYF. In nucleotides, the CDR3 is TGCAGCGCCGGACAGGGGGCTTTCAGTGAGCAGTACTTC.

V usage is TRBV13 and J usage is TRBJ2-1; 8 bases match TRBD2. Germline values: CDR1 PRHDT, CDR2 FYEKMQ (reference sequence). The ends lost 2 bases at V and 2 bases at J; junction bases unmatched: 8. The CDR3 is 17 residues long. The CDR3 here is CASSLRVGRVAYNEQFF. CDR3 in DNA: TGTGCCAGCAGCTTAAGGGTCGGGAGGGTCGCCTACAATGAGCAGTTCTTC.

The V call is TRBV11-3, the J call TRBJ2-1; TRBD2 aligns across 9 bases. Germline V gene sequence: CDR1 SGHNT, CDR2 YENEEA. CDR3 length equals 18 residues. The V gene end was trimmed by 0 bases and the J gene end by 6 bases; junction bases not matched to a gene: 12. This CDR3 is CASSLDNIAGVLCNEQFF. In nucleotides, the CDR3 is TGTGCCAGCAGCTTAGACAATATAGCGGGAGTTCTATGCAATGAGCAGTTCTTC.

This sequence joins TRBV14 and TRBJ1-1, with TRBD1 matching 7 bases. The CDR3 is 13 residues long. The J segment lost 5 bases and the V segment lost 3 bases, leaving 3 bases of the junction unmatched. The germline V gene encodes CDR1 SGHDN and CDR2 FVKESK. The CDR3 nucleotides are TGTGCCAGCAGCCAGACAGGGTTTACTGAAGCTTTCTTT. The encoded protein is CASSQTGFTEAFF.

The CDR3 DNA sequence: TGTGCCAGCAGTTTATGGACGGGACAGGGGGCTCTCAACTATGGCTACACCTTC. Amino acids: CASSLWTGQGALNYGYTF. The genes are TRBV28 and TRBJ1-2, with 12 nucleotides matching TRBD1. The CDR3 contains 18 residues. Trimming at V came to 0 bases and at J to 2 bases, leaving 7 bases not matched to a gene. Per germline, CDR1 MDHEN and CDR2 SYDVKM.

This clone was detected once. The V call is TRBV2, the J call TRBJ2-1; 8 positions agree with TRBD1. This CDR3 spans 14 amino acids. Trimming removed 4 bases from V and 3 bases from J; junction bases left unmatched: 2. Germline CDR1 reads SNHLY; CDR2 reads FYNNEI. The CDR3 nucleotides read TGTGCCAGCAGTGGGACAGGGAGCTACAATGAGCAGTTCTTC. This sequence encodes CASSGTGSYNEQFF.

The chain carries TRBV7-9 and TRBJ1-1; D is ambiguous. This CDR3 contains 15 residues. The V gene lost 5 bases and the J gene lost 2 bases, with 15 bases spanning the gap. Germline-derived CDR1 and CDR2 are SEHNR and FQNEAQ (reference sequence). CDR3 residues: CASSPQSAGNTEAFF. CDR3 bases: TGTGCCAGCAGCCCACAATCCGCGGGTAACACTGAAGCTTTCTTT.

The CDR3 spells CASSQNTGQLGTEAFF. The DNA for the CDR3 is TGTGCCAGCAGCCAGAACACGGGACAGCTCGGTACTGAAGCTTTCTTT. The chain couples TRBV5-4 to TRBJ1-1; 7 bases align to TRBD1. The CDR3 spans 16 residues. J lost 5 bases, V lost 4 bases, and 14 bases had no gene match. CDR1 and CDR2 from the germline V gene are SGHNT and YYREEE (reference sequence).

DNA for the CDR3: TGCGCCAGCAGCCAGACGGGGGGGGGCTCCTACGAGCAGTACTTC. It encodes CASSQTGGGSYEQYF. This chain connects TRBV4-1 to TRBJ2-7; 8 nucleotides align to TRBD2. The V and J ends lost 3 bases and 0 bases, in that order; junction bases with no gene match: 4. The CDR3 sequence is 15 residues long. CDR1 and CDR2 from the germline V gene are MGHRA and YSYEKL.

The chain is built from TRBV21-1 and TRBJ2-3; TRBD2, the D gene given by the table, was not confirmed from the DNA. TRBV21-1 is listed as a pseudogene. CDR3 length equals 17 residues. CDR3 sequence: CASSIGCGTSGTDTQYF. In DNA, the CDR3 is TGTGCCAGCAGCATAGGGTGCGGAACTAGCGGCACAGATACGCAGTATTTT.